Listed below are T cell receptor beta chains from one sample, sequenced in a study of blood T cells in healthy people across ages. TCRdb re-analysed the 5' RACE reads in MiXCR, keeping a single row per CDR3 protein. The table lists 650,000 to 900,000 distinct CDR3 sequences, 62% of them singletons. The sequenced sample was blood. These receptors all stem from a man younger than 45 in good health. The CDR3 runs from the conserved cysteine through the conserved F or W. The order of the fields is J gene, V gene, clone size, D gene, CDR3 DNA, CDR3 protein. D genes are given only for firm matches. Not every row has a clone size; where given, it reads once, few, many or a size class.

TRBJ2-7	TRBV7-2	.	.	TGTGCCAGCTGCGAAAGCTCCTACAATGAGCAGTACTTC	CASCESSYNEQYF
TRBJ2-5	TRBV29-1	few	TRBD1	TGCAGCGTCTCCGGGACAGGGGGCTCAAACGGACAGACCCAGTACTTC	CSVSGTGGSNGQTQYF
TRBJ2-7	TRBV5-1	.	TRBD2	TGCGCCAGCAGCTCCAACCGACTAGCGGGCTCCTACGAGCAGTACTTC	CASSSNRLAGSYEQYF
TRBJ2-3	TRBV5-1	few	.	TGCGCCAGCAGCTTGGTTCGGGGGCTGACAGATACGCAGTATTTT	CASSLVRGLTDTQYF
TRBJ2-1	TRBV15	.	.	TGTGCCACCAGCAGCCCCCGTTGGACTGAGCAGTTCTTC	CATSSPRWTEQFF
TRBJ2-7	TRBV12-3/TRBV12-4	once	.	TGTGCCAGCACCCAAAGATCCAGAGGAGAGCAGTACTTC	CASTQRSRGEQYF
TRBJ2-6	TRBV5-6	.	.	TGTGCCAGCAGCCCCGGTTCGGGGACTGGGGCCAACGTCCTGACTTTC	CASSPGSGTGANVLTF
TRBJ2-3	TRBV27	.	.	TGTGCCAGCAGCCATACCCGGGGAGATACGCAGTATTTT	CASSHTRGDTQYF
TRBJ2-1	TRBV6-5	.	TRBD2	TGTGCCAGCAGTTACTCGACCGTTGAGCGGGGGGGCCAGGGAAATGAGCAGTTCTTC	CASSYSTVERGGQGNEQFF
TRBJ2-7	TRBV7-9	.	.	TGTGCCAGCAGCCCAACGGGACTCAAAAACTACGAGCAGTACTTC	CASSPTGLKNYEQYF
TRBJ2-3	TRBV12-3/TRBV12-4	.	TRBD2	TGTGCCAGCAGTGTAGCGGGCCCTCAAGATACGCAGTATTTT	CASSVAGPQDTQYF
TRBJ2-4	TRBV15	.	.	TGTGCCACCAGCAGAGACAGCGCAAAAAACATTCAGTACTTC	CATSRDSAKNIQYF
TRBJ1-2	TRBV20-1	.	.	TGCAGTGCTAGGAGGGGGAACTATGGCTACACCTTC	CSARRGNYGYTF
TRBJ1-5	TRBV7-2	.	TRBD1	TGTGCCAGCAGCCCTGGGACAGGGGGCGGTCAGCCCCAGCATTTT	CASSPGTGGGQPQHF
TRBJ2-5	TRBV6-6	.	.	TGTGCCAGCAGTTCCGGGACAGGACTCAGCGGGGGAAAGACCCAGTACTTC	CASSSGTGLSGGKTQYF
TRBJ2-1	TRBV7-2	few	.	TGTGCCAGCAGCTTAGATGGTCGGGAGCAGTTCTTC	CASSLDGREQFF
TRBJ2-1	TRBV7-9	few	.	TGTGCCAGCAGTTCTGGGACAACGCCCTACAATGAGCAGTTCTTC	CASSSGTTPYNEQFF
TRBJ2-3	TRBV28	.	TRBD2	TGTGCCACTCTAGGGGGACTAGCAGCAGATACGCAGTATTTT	CATLGGLAADTQYF
TRBJ2-3	TRBV27	.	TRBD1	TGTGCCAGCAGTCCCAGGACAGGGGTGGCAGATACGCAGTATTTT	CASSPRTGVADTQYF
TRBJ2-5	TRBV7-9	.	.	TGTGCCAGCAGCTTAGTCTCCGGGGCGTGGGAGACCCAGTACTTC	CASSLVSGAWETQYF
TRBJ2-3	TRBV7-3	.	TRBD1	TGTGCCAGCAGCCAACCGGGACAGGGAGGTACGCAGTATTTT	CASSQPGQGGTQYF
TRBJ2-7	TRBV7-2	few	TRBD1	TGTGCCAGCAGCCTCACTTGGACAGGGACAGTCTCCTACGAGCAGTACTTC	CASSLTWTGTVSYEQYF
TRBJ1-2	TRBV6-2/TRBV6-3	.	TRBD1	TGTGCCAGCAGTCAGGGGGCGTCGGGTGGCTACACCTTC	CASSQGASGGYTF
TRBJ2-7	TRBV7-2	few	TRBD1	TGTGCCAGCAGCCTGGGGACAGGAGGGTACTACGAGCAGTACTTC	CASSLGTGGYYEQYF
TRBJ1-4	TRBV20-1	.	TRBD1	TGCAGTGCTAGTGACAGGGGGAATGAAAAACTGTTTTTT	CSASDRGNEKLFF
TRBJ2-1	TRBV7-2	.	TRBD2	TGTGCCAGCAGCTTTATTCCCGGGACTAGGACTTACAATGAGCAGTTCTTC	CASSFIPGTRTYNEQFF
TRBJ1-1	TRBV27	.	.	TGTGCCAGCATAGTTGGTTTTGAAGCTTTCTTT	CASIVGFEAFF
TRBJ1-6	TRBV27	.	.	TGTGCCAGCAAGGAGGGAGGTTCACCCCTCCACTTT	CASKEGGSPLHF
TRBJ2-6	TRBV23-1	.	.	TGCGCCAGCAGTCAATCGGACAGTCAGAGCTCTGGGGCCAACGTCCTGACTTTC	CASSQSDSQSSGANVLTF
TRBJ2-6	TRBV7-3	.	.	TGTGCCAGCAGCCCATATACAGGGTCTCGTGGGGCCAACGTCCTGACTTTC	CASSPYTGSRGANVLTF
TRBJ2-3	TRBV20-1	few	TRBD2	TGCAGTGCTTGTAGCGGGGGTAGCACAGATACGCAGTATTTT	CSACSGGSTDTQYF